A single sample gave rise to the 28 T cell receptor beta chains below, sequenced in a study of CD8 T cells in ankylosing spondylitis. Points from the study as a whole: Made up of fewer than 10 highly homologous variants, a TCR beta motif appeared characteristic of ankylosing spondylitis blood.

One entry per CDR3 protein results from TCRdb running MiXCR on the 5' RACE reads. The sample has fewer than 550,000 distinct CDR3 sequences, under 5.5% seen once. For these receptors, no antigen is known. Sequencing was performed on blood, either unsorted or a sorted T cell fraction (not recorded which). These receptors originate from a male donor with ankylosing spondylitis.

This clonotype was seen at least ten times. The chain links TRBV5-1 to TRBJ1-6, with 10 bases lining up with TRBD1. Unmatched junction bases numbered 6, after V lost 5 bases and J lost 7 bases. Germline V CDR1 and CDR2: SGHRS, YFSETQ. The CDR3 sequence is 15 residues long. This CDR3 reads CASSSGTGVNSPLHF. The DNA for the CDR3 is TGCGCCAGCAGTTCCGGGACAGGGGTCAATTCACCCCTCCACTTT.

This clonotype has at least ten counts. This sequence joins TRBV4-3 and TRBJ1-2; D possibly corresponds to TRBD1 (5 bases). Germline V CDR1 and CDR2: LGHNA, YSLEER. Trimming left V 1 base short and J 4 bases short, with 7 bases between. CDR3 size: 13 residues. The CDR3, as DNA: TGCGCCAGCAGCCAAGGAGGGACCTATGGCTACACCTTC. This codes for CASSQGGTYGYTF.

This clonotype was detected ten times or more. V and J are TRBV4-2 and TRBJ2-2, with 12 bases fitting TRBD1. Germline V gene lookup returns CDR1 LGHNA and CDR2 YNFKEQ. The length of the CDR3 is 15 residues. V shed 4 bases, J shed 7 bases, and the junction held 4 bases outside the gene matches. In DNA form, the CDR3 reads TGTGCCAGCAGCCGGGGACAGGGGGCGATCGGGGAGCTGTTTTTT. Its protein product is CASSRGQGAIGELFF.

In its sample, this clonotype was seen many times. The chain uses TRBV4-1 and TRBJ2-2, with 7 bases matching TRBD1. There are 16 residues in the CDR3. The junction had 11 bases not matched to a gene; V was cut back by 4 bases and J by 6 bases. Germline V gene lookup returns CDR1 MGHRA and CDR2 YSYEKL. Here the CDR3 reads CASSLGGRRGSGELFF. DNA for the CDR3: TGCGCCAGCAGCCTAGGGGGCCGAAGGGGGTCCGGGGAGCTGTTTTTT.

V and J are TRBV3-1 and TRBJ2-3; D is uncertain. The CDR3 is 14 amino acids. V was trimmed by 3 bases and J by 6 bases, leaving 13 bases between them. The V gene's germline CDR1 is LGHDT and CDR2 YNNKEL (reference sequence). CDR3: CASSQTREGDTQYF. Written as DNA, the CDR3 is TGTGCCAGCAGCCAGACCCGAGAAGGCGATACGCAGTATTTT.

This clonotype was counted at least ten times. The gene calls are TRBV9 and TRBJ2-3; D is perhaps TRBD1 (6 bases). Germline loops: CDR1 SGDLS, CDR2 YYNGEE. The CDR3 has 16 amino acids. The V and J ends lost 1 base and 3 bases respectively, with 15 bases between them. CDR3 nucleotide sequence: TGTGCCAGCAGCGTAACAGGGTTCACCCCGACAGATACGCAGTATTTT. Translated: CASSVTGFTPTDTQYF.

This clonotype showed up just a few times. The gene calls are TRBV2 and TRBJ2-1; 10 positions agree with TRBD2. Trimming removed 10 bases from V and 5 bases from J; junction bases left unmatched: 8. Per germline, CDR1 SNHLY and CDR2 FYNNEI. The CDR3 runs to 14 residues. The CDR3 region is CAILAGDLNNEQFF. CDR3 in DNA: TGTGCCATCCTAGCGGGAGACTTAAACAATGAGCAGTTCTTC.

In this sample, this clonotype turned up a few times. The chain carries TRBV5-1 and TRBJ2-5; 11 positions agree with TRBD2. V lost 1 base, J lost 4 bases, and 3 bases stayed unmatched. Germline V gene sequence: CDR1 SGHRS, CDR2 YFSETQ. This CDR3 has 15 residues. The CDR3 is CASSLRLAGPETQYF. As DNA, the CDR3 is TGCGCCAGCAGCTTGAGACTAGCGGGGCCAGAGACCCAGTACTTC.

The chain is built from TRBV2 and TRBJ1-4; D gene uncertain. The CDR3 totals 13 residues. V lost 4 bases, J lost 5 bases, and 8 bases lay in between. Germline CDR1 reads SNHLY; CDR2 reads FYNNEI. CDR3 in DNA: TGTGCCAGCAGTGGGCAGCTAAATGAAAAACTGTTTTTT. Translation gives CASSGQLNEKLFF.

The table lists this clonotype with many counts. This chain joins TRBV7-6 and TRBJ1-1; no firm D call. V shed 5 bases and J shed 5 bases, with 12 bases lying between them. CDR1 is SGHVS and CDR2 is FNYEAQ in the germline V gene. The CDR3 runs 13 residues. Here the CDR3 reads CASSRGKRTEAFF. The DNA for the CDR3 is TGTGCCAGCAGCAGAGGAAAGCGAACTGAAGCTTTCTTT.

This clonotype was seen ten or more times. CDR3 coding DNA: TGTGCCATCAGTGGGCACAGGGAGGGGGAGACCCAGTACTTC. This codes for CAISGHREGETQYF. The chain joins TRBV10-3 to TRBJ2-5; the D gene is possibly TRBD2 (7 bases). The CDR3 has 14 residues. From germline, CDR1 is ENHRY and CDR2 SYGVKD. Trimming left V 4 bases short and J 5 bases short, with 14 bases between.

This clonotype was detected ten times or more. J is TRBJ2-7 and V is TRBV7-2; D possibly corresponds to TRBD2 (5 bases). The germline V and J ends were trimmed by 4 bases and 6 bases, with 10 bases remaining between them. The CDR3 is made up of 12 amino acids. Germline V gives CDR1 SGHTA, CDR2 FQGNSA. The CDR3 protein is CASSSTGGEQYF. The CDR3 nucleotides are TGTGCCAGCAGCTCCACCGGAGGCGAGCAGTACTTC.

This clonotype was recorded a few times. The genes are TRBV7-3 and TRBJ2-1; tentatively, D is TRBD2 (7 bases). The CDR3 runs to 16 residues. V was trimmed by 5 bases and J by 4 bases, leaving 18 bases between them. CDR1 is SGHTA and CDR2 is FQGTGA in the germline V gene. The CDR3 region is CASSRWGGGRYNEQFF. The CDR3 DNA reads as TGTGCCAGCAGCCGGTGGGGCGGGGGCCGGTACAATGAGCAGTTCTTC.

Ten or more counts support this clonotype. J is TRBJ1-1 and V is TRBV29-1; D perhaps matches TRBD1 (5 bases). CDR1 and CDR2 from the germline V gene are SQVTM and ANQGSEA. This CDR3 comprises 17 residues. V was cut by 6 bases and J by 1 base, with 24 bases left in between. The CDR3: CSVPWVGQQVKNTEAFF. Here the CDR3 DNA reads TGCAGCGTCCCTTGGGTGGGTCAACAGGTAAAGAACACTGAAGCTTTCTTT. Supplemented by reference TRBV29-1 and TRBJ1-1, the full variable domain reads SAVISQKPSRDICQRGTSLTIQCQVDSQVTMMFWYRQQPGQSLTLIATANQGSEATYESGFVIDKFPISRPNLTFSTLTVSNMSPEDSSIYLCSVPWVGQQVKNTEAFFGQGTRLTVV.

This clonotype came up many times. CDR3 sequence (DNA): TGTGCCAGCAGCTTAGCGTGGGGACAGAAGTACTTC. It codes for CASSLAWGQKYF. V is TRBV7-6 and J is TRBJ2-7, with TRBD1 matching 7 bases. Per the germline V gene, CDR1 is SGHVS and CDR2 is FNYEAQ. Losses at the gene ends were 0 bases for V and 11 bases for J; bases not matched to a gene: 4. The CDR3 extends over 12 amino acids.

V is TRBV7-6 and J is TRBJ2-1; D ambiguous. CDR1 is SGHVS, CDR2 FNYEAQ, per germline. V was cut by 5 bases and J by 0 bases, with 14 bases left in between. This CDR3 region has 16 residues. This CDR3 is CASSPNVPPSYNEQFF. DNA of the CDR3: TGTGCCAGCAGCCCTAATGTGCCCCCCTCCTACAATGAGCAGTTCTTC. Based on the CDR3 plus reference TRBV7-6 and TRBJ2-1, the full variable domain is GAGVSQSPRYKVTKRGQDVALRCDPISGHVSLYWYRQALGQGPEFLTYFNYEAQQDKSGLPNDRFSAERPEGSISTLTIQRTEQRDSAMYRCASSPNVPPSYNEQFFGPGTRLTVL.

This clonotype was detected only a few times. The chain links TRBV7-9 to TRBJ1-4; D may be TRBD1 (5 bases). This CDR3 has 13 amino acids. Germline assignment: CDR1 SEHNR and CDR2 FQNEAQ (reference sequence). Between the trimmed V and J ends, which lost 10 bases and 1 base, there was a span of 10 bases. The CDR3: CAIRDGTNEKLFF. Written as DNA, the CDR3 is TGTGCCATCAGGGACGGAACTAATGAAAAACTGTTTTTT. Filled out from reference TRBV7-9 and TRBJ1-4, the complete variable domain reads DTGVSQNPRHKITKRGQNVTFRCDPISEHNRLYWYRQTLGQGPEFLTYFQNEAQLEKSRLLSDRFSAERPKGSFSTLEIQRTEQGDSAMYLCAIRDGTNEKLFFGSGTQLSVL.

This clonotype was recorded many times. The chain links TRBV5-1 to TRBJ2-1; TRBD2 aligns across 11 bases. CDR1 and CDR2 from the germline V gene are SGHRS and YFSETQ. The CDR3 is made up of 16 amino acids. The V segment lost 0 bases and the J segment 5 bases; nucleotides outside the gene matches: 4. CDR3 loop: CASSLDRTSGHNEQFF. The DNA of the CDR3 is TGCGCCAGCAGCTTGGACCGGACTAGCGGGCACAATGAGCAGTTCTTC.

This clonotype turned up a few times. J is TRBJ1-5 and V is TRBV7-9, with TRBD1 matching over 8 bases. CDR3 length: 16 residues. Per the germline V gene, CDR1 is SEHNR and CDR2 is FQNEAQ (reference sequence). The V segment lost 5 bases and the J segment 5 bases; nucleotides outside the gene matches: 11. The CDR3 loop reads CASSQGTGREHQPQHF. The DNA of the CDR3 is TGTGCCAGCAGCCAAGGGACAGGAAGGGAGCATCAGCCCCAGCATTTT.

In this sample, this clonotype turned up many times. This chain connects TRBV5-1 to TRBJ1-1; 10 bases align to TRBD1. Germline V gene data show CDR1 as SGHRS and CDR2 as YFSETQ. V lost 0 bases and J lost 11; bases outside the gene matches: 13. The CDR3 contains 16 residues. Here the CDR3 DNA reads TGCGCCAGCAGCTTGGGGGACAGGGGAGGCCAAGTTGGGGCTTTCTTT. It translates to CASSLGDRGGQVGAFF.

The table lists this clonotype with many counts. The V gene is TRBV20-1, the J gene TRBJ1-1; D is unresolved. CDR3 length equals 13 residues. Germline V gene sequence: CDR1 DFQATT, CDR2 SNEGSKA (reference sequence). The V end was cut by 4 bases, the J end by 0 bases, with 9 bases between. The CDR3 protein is CSATQTLNTEAFF. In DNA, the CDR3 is TGCAGTGCTACTCAGACTTTGAACACTGAAGCTTTCTTT.

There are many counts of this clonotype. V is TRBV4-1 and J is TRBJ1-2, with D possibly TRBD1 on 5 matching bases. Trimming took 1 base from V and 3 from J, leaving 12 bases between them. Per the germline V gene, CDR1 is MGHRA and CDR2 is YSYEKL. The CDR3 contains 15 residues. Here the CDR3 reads CASSQGVGTYYGYTF. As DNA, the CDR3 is TGCGCCAGCAGCCAAGGTGTCGGGACTTACTATGGCTACACCTTC.

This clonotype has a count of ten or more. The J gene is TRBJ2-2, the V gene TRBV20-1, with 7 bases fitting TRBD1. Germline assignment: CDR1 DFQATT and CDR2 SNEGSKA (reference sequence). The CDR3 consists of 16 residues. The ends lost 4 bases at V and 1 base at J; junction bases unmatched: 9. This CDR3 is CSAIATGQKNTGELFF. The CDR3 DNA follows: TGCAGTGCTATCGCTACGGGACAGAAGAACACCGGGGAGCTGTTTTTT.

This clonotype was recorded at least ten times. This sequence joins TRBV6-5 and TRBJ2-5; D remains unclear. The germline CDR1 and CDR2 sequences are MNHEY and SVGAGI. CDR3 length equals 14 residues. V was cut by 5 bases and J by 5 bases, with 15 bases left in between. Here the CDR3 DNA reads TGTGCCAGCAGTCTACCTTATTCTAGGGAGACCCAGTACTTC. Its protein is CASSLPYSRETQYF.

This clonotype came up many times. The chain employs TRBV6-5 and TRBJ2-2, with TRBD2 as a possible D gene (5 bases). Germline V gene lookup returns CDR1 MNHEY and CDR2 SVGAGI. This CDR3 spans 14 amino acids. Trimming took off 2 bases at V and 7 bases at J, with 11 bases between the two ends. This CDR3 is CASSYPSSGGELFF. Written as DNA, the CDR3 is TGTGCCAGCAGTTACCCTAGCTCGGGCGGGGAGCTGTTTTTT.

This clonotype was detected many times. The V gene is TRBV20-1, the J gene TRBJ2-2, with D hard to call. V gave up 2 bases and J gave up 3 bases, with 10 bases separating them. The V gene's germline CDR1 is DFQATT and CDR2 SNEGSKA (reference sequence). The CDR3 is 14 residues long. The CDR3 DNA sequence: TGCAGTGCTAGACCTACGGGTTACACCGGGGAGCTGTTTTTT. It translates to CSARPTGYTGELFF.

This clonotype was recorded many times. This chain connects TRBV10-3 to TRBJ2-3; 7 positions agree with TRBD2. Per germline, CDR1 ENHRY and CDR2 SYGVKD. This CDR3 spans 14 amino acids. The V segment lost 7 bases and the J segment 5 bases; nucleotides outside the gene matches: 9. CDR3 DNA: TGTGCCATCAAAGGAGCGGGGCCCCGAGATACGCAGTATTTT. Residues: CAIKGAGPRDTQYF.

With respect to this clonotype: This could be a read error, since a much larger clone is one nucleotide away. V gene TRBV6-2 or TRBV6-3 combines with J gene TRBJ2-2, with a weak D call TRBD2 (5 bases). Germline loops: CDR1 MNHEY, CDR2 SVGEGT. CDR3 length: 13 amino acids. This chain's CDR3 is CASNPGNTGELLF. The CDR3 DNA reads TGTGCCAGCAACCCGGGGAACACCGGGGAGCTGCTTTTT.